These 32 T cell receptor beta chains came from one sample sequenced in a study of early stage breast cancer tumors. TCRdb's copy holds only in-frame clones and misses some; the assay was immunoSEQ multiplex PCR. The sample contains 50,000 or so clones, 83% of which appear only once. Material for sequencing was blood. These receptors all stem from a person aged 50-59 years with breast cancer.

The rearrangement uses TRBV7-2 and TRBJ1-3, with a weak D call TRBD1 (5 bases). CDR1 and CDR2 (germline): SGHTA, FQGNSA. The CDR3 is 13 amino acids. V was clipped by 4 bases and J by 4 bases, with 8 bases between them. The CDR3: CASSSGLGNTIYF. The CDR3 DNA is TGTGCCAGCAGCTCGGGACTGGGAAACACCATATATTTT.

Here the CDR3 reads CASSTTGWYEQYF. DNA for the CDR3: TGTGCCAGTAGTACGACAGGGTGGTACGAGCAGTACTTC. The chain is built from TRBV19 and TRBJ2-7, with 7 nucleotides matching TRBD1. Trimming took 4 bases from V and 4 from J; bases not matched to a gene: 4. This CDR3 region has 13 residues. The germline V gene has CDR1 LNHDA and CDR2 SQIVND (reference sequence).

This chain uses TRBV11-3 with TRBJ2-2; 11 positions match TRBD1. The germline gives CDR1 SGHNT, CDR2 YENEEA. V dropped 3 bases and J dropped 7; count of bases not matched to a gene: 4. CDR3 length equals 15 residues. Written as DNA, the CDR3 is TGTGCCAGCAGCTTGGGACAGGGGGATAACGGGGAGCTGTTTTTT. Its translation: CASSLGQGDNGELFF.

The J gene is TRBJ1-1, the V gene TRBV7-2, with D perhaps TRBD1 (5 bases). This CDR3 has 13 residues. Looked up from germline, CDR1 is SGHTA and CDR2 is FQGNSA. Between the trimmed V and J ends, which lost 1 base and 5 bases, there was a span of 8 bases. The chain's CDR3 is CASSLGGRTEAFF. CDR3 nucleotide sequence: TGTGCCAGCAGCTTAGGGGGCCGGACTGAAGCTTTCTTT.

This clone has only one observation. The rearrangement links TRBV5-1 to TRBJ2-3; D remains unclear. The V and J ends lost 2 bases and 0 bases respectively, with 10 bases between them. The CDR3 has 15 residues. The V gene's germline CDR1 is SGHRS and CDR2 YFSETQ. DNA for the CDR3: TGCGCCAGCAGCTTTTCGGTTCCTAGCACAGATACGCAGTATTTT. The encoded protein is CASSFSVPSTDTQYF.

This sequence joins TRBV7-9 and TRBJ1-6; 7 bases are shared with TRBD1. The trim removed 4 bases at V and 2 bases at J, leaving 8 bases unmatched. CDR1 and CDR2 (germline): SEHNR, FQNEAQ (reference sequence). This CDR3 is built from 17 residues. The CDR3 DNA reads as TGTGCCAGCAGCTCATCGACAGGGTTCCCCTATAATTCACCCCTCCACTTT. Translating gives CASSSSTGFPYNSPLHF.

The gene calls are TRBV15 and TRBJ2-1; D might be TRBD1 or TRBD2, each matching 5 bases. Trimming cost V 0 bases and J 6 bases, with 15 bases left between them. The CDR3 spans 16 residues. The germline CDR1 and CDR2 sequences are LNHNV and YYDKDF (reference sequence). The CDR3 loop is CATSRDGVHGTNEQFF. The CDR3 coding sequence is TGTGCCACCAGCAGAGACGGCGTTCACGGGACCAATGAGCAGTTCTTC.

The chain links TRBV2 to TRBJ1-2; the match to TRBD1 covers 8 bases. The junction had 4 bases not matched to a gene; V was cut back by 3 bases and J by 4 bases. This CDR3 contains 14 residues. Germline loops: CDR1 SNHLY, CDR2 FYNNEI. The chain's CDR3 is CASSDRTGTYGYTF. CDR3 in DNA: TGTGCCAGCAGTGACAGGACAGGGACCTATGGCTACACCTTC.

This clone was picked up a small number of times. The chain uses TRBV4-1 and TRBJ2-3; D possibly uses TRBD1 or TRBD2 (5 bases each). The V gene lost 0 bases and the J gene lost 1 base, with 14 bases spanning the gap. Germline V CDR1 and CDR2: MGHRA, YSYEKL. The CDR3 extends over 17 amino acids. For the CDR3, the DNA is TGCGCCAGCAGCCAAGAAACGGTTGGGACGGGCACAGATACGCAGTATTTT. It translates to CASSQETVGTGTDTQYF.

The chain has TRBV27 and TRBJ2-2; 14 bases line up with TRBD2. The trim removed 3 bases at V and 5 bases at J, leaving 5 bases unmatched. This CDR3 region has 17 residues. Per the germline V gene, CDR1 is MNHEY and CDR2 is SMNVEV (reference sequence). Here the CDR3 reads CASSFGLAGGWTGELFF. CDR3 sequence (DNA): TGTGCCAGCAGTTTTGGACTAGCGGGGGGTTGGACCGGGGAGCTGTTTTTT.

The V call is TRBV6-5, the J call TRBJ2-2, with D perhaps assigned TRBD1 or TRBD2 (5 bases each). The CDR3 contains 15 residues. CDR1 and CDR2 from the germline V gene are MNHEY and SVGAGI. V lost 5 bases, J lost 9 bases, and 19 bases lay in between. This CDR3 reads CASSRTGTQSRELFF. CDR3 nucleotides: TGTGCCAGCAGTCGTACCGGGACCCAGAGCCGGGAGCTGTTTTTT.

V gene TRBV9 combines with J gene TRBJ2-7; 9 positions match TRBD1. The CDR3 spans 15 residues. Germline CDR1 and CDR2: SGDLS and YYNGEE. Trimming took 0 bases from V and 5 from J; bases not matched to a gene: 6. This CDR3 is CASSVEGTGYHEQYF. The CDR3 nucleotides read TGTGCCAGCAGCGTAGAAGGGACAGGGTACCACGAGCAGTACTTC.

The chain couples TRBV19 to TRBJ2-7; either TRBD1 or TRBD2 may fit D (5 bases each). V lost 1 base, J lost 2 bases, and 12 bases lay in between. Germline loops: CDR1 LNHDA, CDR2 SQIVND (reference sequence). The CDR3 contains 15 residues. This CDR3 is CASSIGGGSTYEQYF. In DNA, the CDR3 is TGTGCCAGTAGTATAGGTGGGGGATCAACCTACGAGCAGTACTTC.

This sequence joins TRBV15 and TRBJ1-1; no definite D call. CDR1 is LNHNV, CDR2 YYDKDF, per germline (reference sequence). Deletions cut 3 bases from V and 9 bases from J, with 20 bases between. The CDR3 has 15 amino acids. The CDR3: CATSSAGVGRWQAFF. The CDR3 nucleotides are TGTGCCACCAGCAGCGCAGGAGTTGGCCGTTGGCAAGCTTTCTTT.

This clone has only one observation. V is TRBV7-9 and J is TRBJ2-7; D may match TRBD1 or TRBD2 (6 bases each). V was cut by 5 bases and J by 4 bases, with 18 bases left in between. From germline, CDR1 is SEHNR and CDR2 FQNEAQ (reference sequence). The CDR3 spans 15 residues. The CDR3 loop reads CASSPGGSGTYEQYF. In DNA, the CDR3 is TGTGCCAGCAGCCCCGGAGGGTCGGGGACATACGAGCAGTACTTC.

This clone was seen only a few times. This sequence joins TRBV7-9 and TRBJ1-2, with D maybe TRBD1 (6 bases). CDR3 length equals 15 residues. V was trimmed by 5 bases and J by 4 bases, leaving 17 bases between them. Germline CDR1 SEHNR, CDR2 FQNEAQ (reference sequence). CDR3 in amino acids: CASSLPREGGYGYTF. DNA of the CDR3: TGTGCCAGCAGCCTACCTCGAGAAGGGGGCTATGGCTACACCTTC.

The rearrangement joins TRBV2 to TRBJ2-1, with 9 bases aligning to TRBD1. This CDR3 comprises 16 residues. CDR1 is SNHLY, CDR2 FYNNEI, per germline. V was pared by 6 bases and J by 1 base, with 7 bases of the junction left unmatched. DNA of the CDR3: TGTGCCAGCAGCGGACAGGGGAGGAAGTCCTACAATGAGCAGTTCTTC. Its translation is CASSGQGRKSYNEQFF. Combining the CDR3 with reference TRBV2 and TRBJ2-1 gives the whole variable domain EPEVTQTPSHQVTQMGQEVILRCVPISNHLYFYWYRQILGQKVEFLVSFYNNEISEKSEIFDDQFSVERPDGSNFTLKIRSTKLEDSAMYFCASSGQGRKSYNEQFFGPGTRLTVL.

This chain connects TRBV18 to TRBJ1-2, with D possibly being TRBD1 (5 bases). Trimming cost V 4 bases and J 2 bases, with 17 bases left between them. The CDR3 is 16 residues long. CDR1 is KGHSH, CDR2 LQKENI, per germline. CDR3 sequence: CASSHMMGRENYGYTF. The CDR3 nucleotides read TGTGCCAGCTCACACATGATGGGCAGGGAGAACTATGGCTACACCTTC.

The V gene is TRBV6-6, the J gene TRBJ1-5; D is ambiguous. Trimming removed 8 bases from V and 10 bases from J, with 12 bases in between. Looked up from germline, CDR1 is MNHNY and CDR2 is SVGAGI (reference sequence). The CDR3 extends over 11 amino acids. The CDR3 loop reads CASGFDRPQHF. The CDR3 DNA sequence: TGTGCCAGCGGATTCGATCGACCCCAGCATTTT.

The CDR3 DNA reads TGTGCCAGCAGCTTAGGGGAGGGGGCGTCTGGAAACACCATATATTTT. This translates into CASSLGEGASGNTIYF. The chain links TRBV7-2 to TRBJ1-3; 7 bases map to TRBD1. The V segment lost 1 base and the J segment 1 base; nucleotides outside the gene matches: 4. There are 16 residues in the CDR3. Germline V gene lookup returns CDR1 SGHTA and CDR2 FQGNSA.

The V call is TRBV19, the J call TRBJ1-1; 10 nucleotides align to TRBD1. The V gene end was trimmed by 4 bases and the J gene end by 3 bases; junction bases not matched to a gene: 2. CDR1 and CDR2 (germline): LNHDA, SQIVND (reference sequence). This CDR3 spans 14 amino acids. CDR3 region: CASSRTGGDTEAFF. DNA of the CDR3: TGTGCCAGTAGTAGGACAGGGGGTGACACTGAAGCTTTCTTT.

J is TRBJ2-7 and V is TRBV10-1, with D maybe TRBD2 (6 bases). V was clipped by 4 bases and J by 4 bases, with 11 bases between them. The CDR3 has 13 residues. CDR1 and CDR2 (germline): WNHNN, SYGVQD (reference sequence). For the CDR3, the DNA is TGCGCCAGCAGTGGGACTACTTCTTACGAGCAGTACTTC. Protein sequence: CASSGTTSYEQYF.

This chain uses TRBV7-2 with TRBJ2-5; TRBD1 aligns across 7 bases. V lost 5 bases and J lost 5; bases outside the gene matches: 11. Looked up from germline, CDR1 is SGHTA and CDR2 is FQGNSA. This CDR3 has 15 amino acids. CDR3 sequence reads: CASSRRTGAGETQYF. The CDR3 DNA reads TGTGCCAGCAGCCGCCGTACAGGGGCTGGGGAGACCCAGTACTTC.

The J gene is TRBJ2-1, the V gene TRBV9; either TRBD1 or TRBD2 may fit D (5 bases each). Trimming took off 4 bases at V and 1 base at J, with 12 bases between the two ends. Germline CDR1 reads SGDLS; CDR2 reads YYNGEE. There are 15 residues in the CDR3. The CDR3 DNA sequence: TGTGCCAGCAGCCCCCCAGGGACGTCCTACAATGAGCAGTTCTTC. This codes for CASSPPGTSYNEQFF.

For the CDR3, the DNA is TGTGCCTGGAGTGCGAAGGGCACTGAAGCTTTCTTT. Translating it yields CAWSAKGTEAFF. This sequence joins TRBV30 and TRBJ1-1; unclear D gene. The CDR3 is 12 amino acids. Germline V CDR1 and CDR2: GTSNPN, SVGIG (reference sequence). With 1 base removed from V and 4 bases from J, the gap between germline ends came to 7 bases. Full variable domain (remainder filled in from reference TRBV30 and TRBJ1-1): SQTIHQWPATLVQPVGSPLSLECTVEGTSNPNLYWYRQAAGRGLQLLFYSVGIGQISSEVPQNLSASRPQDRQFILSSKKLLLSDSGFYLCAWSAKGTEAFFGQGTRLTVV.

The CDR3 DNA reads as TGTGCCAGCAGTTTATTTGGGGGCCCGGGGGAGACCCAGTACTTC. It yields the protein CASSLFGGPGETQYF. The chain uses TRBV27 and TRBJ2-5; possible D gene TRBD1, 6 bases. V was pared by 1 base and J by 5 bases, with 14 bases between. The germline V gene encodes CDR1 MNHEY and CDR2 SMNVEV (reference sequence). The CDR3 spans 15 residues.

The rearrangement joins TRBV5-1 to TRBJ2-7, with 8 bases fitting TRBD2. Germline V lookup: CDR1 SGHRS, CDR2 YFSETQ. Trimming cost V 7 bases and J 4 bases; bases outside gene matches: 13. There are 15 residues in the CDR3. As DNA, the CDR3 is TGCGCCAGCTCCAGGGGCAGCGGGAGTATTTACGAGCAGTACTTC. It codes for CASSRGSGSIYEQYF.

Here the CDR3 DNA reads TGTGCCAGCAGCGTCGGGGGGCCTGCCTACGAGCAGTACTTC. As protein: CASSVGGPAYEQYF. The rearrangement uses TRBV9 and TRBJ2-7; D possibly corresponds to TRBD2 (7 bases). Germline assignment: CDR1 SGDLS and CDR2 YYNGEE. V dropped 2 bases and J dropped 2 bases, with 11 bases sitting between them. The CDR3 contains 14 residues.

The gene calls are TRBV2 and TRBJ1-2; D gene uncertain. The germline V gene encodes CDR1 SNHLY and CDR2 FYNNEI. The CDR3 is 17 residues long. V lost 5 bases to trimming and J lost 0 bases, with 19 bases between them. As DNA, the CDR3 is TGTGCCAGCAGTAGACCCACCCGGACGCGTTCTAACTATGGCTACACCTTC. Translating gives CASSRPTRTRSNYGYTF. The complete variable domain, with remaining parts taken from reference TRBV2 and TRBJ1-2, reads EPEVTQTPSHQVTQMGQEVILRCVPISNHLYFYWYRQILGQKVEFLVSFYNNEISEKSEIFDDQFSVERPDGSNFTLKIRSTKLEDSAMYFCASSRPTRTRSNYGYTFGSGTRLTVV.

The V and J genes are TRBV25-1 and TRBJ1-2; weak D call: TRBD1 (5 bases). In germline, CDR1 is MGHDK, CDR2 SYGVNS. The CDR3 consists of 15 residues. Trimming pared 2 bases from V and 8 bases from J, leaving 18 bases between. The CDR3 bases are TGTGCCAGCAGTGAACTGGTCTCGGCCGGGGGGGGCTACACCTTC. It codes for CASSELVSAGGGYTF.

V gene TRBV28 combines with J gene TRBJ1-2; D gene unclear. Germline CDR1 and CDR2: MDHEN and SYDVKM. This CDR3 is built from 14 residues. V was clipped by 2 bases and J by 3 bases, with 10 bases between them. For the CDR3, the DNA is TGTGCCAGCAGTTTAATGGTGGCAGACTATGGCTACACCTTC. Protein: CASSLMVADYGYTF.

The chain links TRBV14 to TRBJ1-5, with D unresolved. The germline gives CDR1 SGHDN, CDR2 FVKESK. This CDR3 is 17 amino acids long. V lost 0 bases and J lost 1, with 13 bases in between. The CDR3 reads CASSQDPWARSNQPQHF. The CDR3 DNA reads as TGTGCCAGCAGCCAAGATCCGTGGGCGCGCAGCAATCAGCCCCAGCATTTT.